This is a list of T cell receptor beta chains from one sample in a study of CD8 T cells in ankylosing spondylitis. TCRdb analysed the 5' RACE reads with MiXCR anew, one entry per CDR3 protein. The profile shows 150,000 to 200,000 distinct CDR3 sequences, around 9.6% of them singletons. Sequencing input: blood, either unsorted or a sorted T cell fraction (not recorded which). These receptors were taken from a female donor with ankylosing spondylitis or in good health (not recorded which). The conserved cysteine and the conserved F or W are not part of the CDR3 here. Size tells how often a clone was seen (once, few, many) or the class of an expanded clone, and some rows leave it out.

>NA|12|TRBV6-1|TRBJ1-2
ASSPQDSLDGYT
>NA|12|TRBV12-3/TRBV12-4|TRBJ1-4
ASRGQGGREKLF
>many|12|TRBV6-5|TRBJ1-4
ASSYLGRSEKLF
>many|12|TRBV6-2/TRBV6-3|TRBJ2-1
ASEGTSGRDEQF
>NA|16|TRBV5-1|TRBJ2-7
ASSLINRGGLAGGEQY
>NA|13|TRBV27|TRBJ2-3
ASSWAVSSTDTQY
>few|14|TRBV27|TRBJ2-1
ASSLWGPSSYNEQF
>NA|15|TRBV6-2/TRBV6-3|TRBJ2-7
ASNLDPRDQSSYEQY
>NA|13|TRBV9|TRBJ2-1
ASSVGGETYNEQF
>NA|15|TRBV20-1|TRBJ2-7
SARDPINPHSSYEQY
>NA|13|TRBV6-2/TRBV6-3|TRBJ2-2
ASTSLGLASGELF
>few|13|TRBV6-1|TRBJ2-7
ASSEGGLADYEQY
>many|12|TRBV24-1|TRBJ2-5
ATSDAGGRETQY
>few|13|TRBV6-5|TRBJ2-6
ASSYGGAGANVLT
>few|11|TRBV5-1|TRBJ1-1
ASSLWGDSEAF
>many|13|TRBV12-3/TRBV12-4|TRBJ1-4
ASSPDRAANEKLF
>many|12|TRBV5-6|TRBJ2-7
ASSLRDISYEQY
>NA|12|TRBV7-9|TRBJ2-7
ASSLGTTDYEQY
>many|13|TRBV5-1|TRBJ1-2
ASSSPRTGGFGYT
>many|13|TRBV7-9|TRBJ2-1
ASSLTSGNNNEQF
>NA|9|TRBV10-3|TRBJ1-2
DIRNWTDYT
>NA|14|TRBV19|TRBJ1-5
ASSPLPGQGNQPQH
>NA|14|TRBV9|TRBJ2-3
ASSPERRPLTDTQY
>few|11|TRBV20-1|TRBJ1-1
SATTGTGFRAF
>NA|10|TRBV29-1|TRBJ2-7
SATGSLGEQY
>many|12|TRBV12-3/TRBV12-4|TRBJ2-1
ASSLIQERNEQF
>NA|13|TRBV27|TRBJ2-1
ASSLATSGYNEQF
>few|7|TRBV4-2|TRBJ2-3
ASTDTQY
>many|9|TRBV5-8|TRBJ1-5
ASSLLQPQH
>NA|14|TRBV21-1|TRBJ2-7
ASSPAQGTERPEQY
>NA|12|TRBV9|TRBJ1-4
ASSVSGGNEKLF
>many|13|TRBV4-3|TRBJ2-1
ASSQGVGTGNEQF